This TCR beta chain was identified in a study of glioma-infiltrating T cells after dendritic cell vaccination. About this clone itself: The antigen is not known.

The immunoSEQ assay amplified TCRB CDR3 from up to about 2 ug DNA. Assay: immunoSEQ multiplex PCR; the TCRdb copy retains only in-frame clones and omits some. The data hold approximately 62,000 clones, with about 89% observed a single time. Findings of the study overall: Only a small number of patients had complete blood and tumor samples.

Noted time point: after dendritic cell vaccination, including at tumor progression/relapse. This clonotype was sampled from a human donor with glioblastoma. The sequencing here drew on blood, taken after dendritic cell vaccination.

CDR3 DNA sequence: TGCGCCAGCAGCCAAGAAGCCCAGGGTAATCAGCCCCAGCATTTT. Translation: CASSQEAQGNQPQHF. This rearrangement joins TRBV4-3 to TRBJ1-5; tentatively, D is TRBD1 (5 bases). The CDR3 totals 15 residues. V dropped 0 bases and J dropped 4 bases, with 10 bases sitting between them. Germline lookup yields CDR1 LGHNA and CDR2 YSLEER.